These 9 T cell receptor beta chains originate from one sample sequenced in a study of tumor-infiltrating lymphocytes in primary liver carcinoma. Total RNA amounting to 500 ng was the source from which TCR beta cDNA was made with a constant-region primer. Amplification in three nested multiplex PCR rounds with slightly modified ARM-PCR gave rise to TCR beta libraries. TRBV1-TRBV30 forward and Cbeta reverse primers drove the first two roughly 10-cycle rounds. Via MiXCR, TCRdb re-called the multiplex PCR reads, giving one row per CDR3 protein. The sample carries 100,000 or so distinct CDR3 sequences, about two thirds recorded once. For each extraction, RNA and DNA were obtained together from 20-30 mg of unsorted bulk tissue. Specimen: liver tumor tissue from sampling region 2. Subset noted: tumor region T2, inferior pole. The receptors derive from a woman in her sixties or seventies with primary liver carcinoma and hepatitis B virus infection.

Worth noting for this clonotype: One end of the junction varies from germline; a read error may be responsible. V gene TRBV10-3 combines with J gene TRBJ2-5; the D gene is possibly TRBD2 (6 bases). From germline, CDR1 is ENHRY and CDR2 SYGVKD. The CDR3 extends over 12 amino acids. The CDR3 region is CDISAGHETQYF. DNA of the CDR3: TGTGACATCTCGGCGGGGCACGAGACCCAATACTTC.

A note on this clonotype: Since a much larger clone is just one base distant, this may be a read error. The rearrangement links TRBV7-8 to TRBJ2-6, with TRBD1 identical over 7 bases. The germline CDR1 and CDR2 sequences are SGHVS and FQNEAQ. The CDR3 has 16 residues. CDR3 amino acids: CASSFGTVSGANVLAF. The CDR3 bases are TGTGCCAGCAGCTTCGGGACAGTTTCTGGGGCCAACGTCCTGGCTTTC. The full variable domain, with the rest looked up from reference TRBV7-8 and TRBJ2-6, is GAGVSQSPRYKVAKRGQDVALRCDPISGHVSLFWYQQALGQGPEFLTYFQNEAQLDKSGLPSDRFFAERPEGSVSTLKIQRTQQEDSAVYLCASSFGTVSGANVLAFGAGSRLTVL.

Comments on this clonotype: The conserved phenylalanine or tryptophan is not found at the CDR3 terminus, so this likely reflects a read error. The chain links TRBV5-6 to TRBJ2-5, with a possible D match to TRBD1 (7 bases). This CDR3 region has 15 residues. V was shortened by 4 bases and J by 1 base, with 14 bases between the two germline ends. Looked up from germline, CDR1 is SGHDT and CDR2 is YYEEEE. In DNA form, the CDR3 reads TGTGCCAGCAGCATCAGGGGGGCAATCCAAGAGACCCAGTACTTA. As protein: CASSIRGAIQETQYL.

For this clonotype: A much larger clone is a single base away; this may be a read error. The rearrangement joins TRBV5-6 to TRBJ2-1; 7 nucleotides agree with TRBD1. CDR3 length equals 16 residues. V shed 3 bases, J shed 2 bases, and the junction held 8 bases outside the gene matches. The V gene's germline CDR1 is SGHDT and CDR2 YYEEEE. In DNA form, the CDR3 reads TGTGCCAGCAGCTGGTCGGGGCAGGGGGCCTACAATGAGCAGTTCTTC. This codes for CASSWSGQGAYNEQFF.

The chain joins TRBV12-3 or TRBV12-4 to TRBJ2-3; D gene unclear. Trimming removed 7 bases at V and 0 bases at J, with 14 bases between. The CDR3 covers 15 residues. CDR3 nucleotide sequence: TGTGCCAGCAATTCAGATTTCGGGAGCACAGATACGCAGTATTTT. This codes for CASNSDFGSTDTQYF.

This chain joins TRBV28 and TRBJ1-6; D gene ambiguous. Germline assignment: CDR1 MDHEN and CDR2 SYDVKM. There are 14 residues in the CDR3. The CDR3 DNA is TGTGTTAGCAGTTTAATAGGGCGTAATTCACCCCTCCACTTT. This codes for CVSSLIGRNSPLHF.

V is TRBV7-2 and J is TRBJ2-2; TRBD2 matches at 11 bases. The germline V gene has CDR1 SGHTA and CDR2 FQGNSA. V lost 4 bases to trimming and J lost 0 bases; unmatched junction nucleotides: 4. This CDR3 spans 17 amino acids. For the CDR3, the DNA is TGTGCCAGCAGCTGGGTAGCGGGAGGGTCGAACACCGGGGAGCTGTTTTTT. Amino acid sequence: CASSWVAGGSNTGELFF.

About this clonotype itself: At one end the junction does not follow the germline gene, possibly because of a read error. The chain recombines TRBV10-3 with TRBJ2-1, with a weak D call TRBD2 (5 bases). This CDR3 is 13 amino acids long. CDR1 and CDR2 (germline): ENHRY, SYGVKD. CDR3 protein: CAITGSSYNEQFF. CDR3 nucleotides: TGTGCCATCACGGGAAGCTCCTACAATGAGCAATTCTTC.

The J gene is TRBJ2-7, the V gene TRBV4-1; D possibly corresponds to TRBD1 (7 bases). The CDR3 sequence is 16 residues long. CDR1 and CDR2 (germline): MGHRA, YSYEKL. Between the trimmed V and J ends, which lost 4 bases and 1 base, there was a span of 17 bases. The CDR3 protein is CASSPGGTRGSYEQYF. The CDR3 DNA sequence: TGCGCCAGCAGCCCAGGGGGGACTCGGGGATCCTACGAGCAGTACTTC.